One and the same sample provided the 11 T cell receptor beta chains below, sequenced in a study of T cells in Graves' hyperthyroidism and ophthalmopathy. Authors of the study amplified TCR beta CDR3 regions from RNA transcripts. HTBI primers were employed in a first-round RT-PCR of the TCR CDR3. TCRdb analysed the multiplex PCR reads with MiXCR anew, one entry per CDR3 protein. This sample has a few hundred thousand distinct CDR3 sequences, with about 15% found just once. Specimen: blood. Receptors originate from a woman in her twenties or thirties with Graves' hyperthyroidism.

This clonotype was picked up many times. The chain recombines TRBV2 with TRBJ2-7, with D possibly TRBD1 on 5 matching bases. In germline, CDR1 is SNHLY, CDR2 FYNNEI. This CDR3 spans 14 amino acids. V was cut by 6 bases and J by 4 bases, with 16 bases left in between. The CDR3 loop is CASRGIGARYEQYF. The CDR3 DNA reads as TGTGCCAGCAGGGGCATAGGGGCGCGTTACGAGCAGTACTTC.

Points on this clonotype: This may stem from a read error, because a much larger clone lies one nucleotide away. The CDR3 does not close with the conserved phenylalanine or tryptophan, likely indicating a read error. The CDR3 region has the DNA TGCAGTGCTAGAAATTTTGGCAATGAGCAGTTCTCC. It yields the protein CSARNFGNEQFS. This chain links TRBV20-1 with TRBJ2-1, with D unresolved. The CDR3 contains 12 residues. CDR1 is DFQATT and CDR2 is SNEGSKA in the germline V gene (reference sequence). Trimming pared 2 bases from V and 6 bases from J, leaving 8 bases between.

This clonotype occurred many times. V usage is TRBV6-1 and J usage is TRBJ1-2; TRBD1 matches 8 bases. Germline CDR1 and CDR2: MNHNS and SASEGT. Trimming removed 8 bases from V and 3 bases from J; junction bases left unmatched: 8. The CDR3 sequence is 14 residues long. CDR3 DNA sequence: TGTGCCAGCTCTCGAGGACAGGGTGACTATGGCTACACCTTC. This encodes CASSRGQGDYGYTF.

The chain uses TRBV6-1 and TRBJ2-1, with 8 nucleotides matching TRBD1. The CDR3 covers 13 residues. Germline values: CDR1 MNHNS, CDR2 SASEGT. V was pared by 6 bases and J by 10 bases, with 8 bases of the junction left unmatched. The CDR3 nucleotides are TGTGCCAGCAGAGTCCCGGGACAGGAAGAGCAGTTCTTC. Protein: CASRVPGQEEQFF.

This clonotype has a count of ten or more. The rearrangement uses TRBV3-1 and TRBJ2-6, with TRBD2 matching 13 bases. V lost 5 bases, J lost 1 base, and 5 bases stayed unmatched. The CDR3 spans 18 residues. Germline CDR1 reads LGHDT; CDR2 reads YNNKEL (reference sequence). CDR3 in amino acids: CASSYTSGRVSGANVLTF. The CDR3 DNA sequence: TGTGCCAGCAGCTACACTAGCGGGAGGGTGTCTGGGGCCAACGTCCTGACTTTC.

This chain connects TRBV28 to TRBJ1-1; TRBD1 agrees at 8 bases. The CDR3 loop spans 15 amino acids. V lost 4 bases, J lost 1 base, and 5 bases stayed unmatched. Germline V gene sequence: CDR1 MDHEN, CDR2 SYDVKM. CDR3 region: CASSSGDRRNTEAFF. For the CDR3, the DNA is TGTGCCAGCAGTTCCGGGGACAGGCGGAACACTGAAGCTTTCTTT. Full variable domain (rest looked up from reference TRBV28 and TRBJ1-1): DVKVTQSSRYLVKRTGEKVFLECVQDMDHENMFWYRQDPGLGLRLIYFSYDVKMKEKGDIPEGYSVSREKKERFSLILESASTNQTSMYLCASSSGDRRNTEAFFGQGTRLTVV.

This clonotype was recorded many times. The chain recombines TRBV11-2 with TRBJ2-2; weak D call: TRBD2 (8 bases). Germline CDR1 SGHAT, CDR2 FQNNGV. The CDR3 has 17 amino acids. Trimming stripped 3 bases from V and 3 bases from J, with 17 bases between. The CDR3 DNA reads as TGTGCCAGCAGCTTTGCCGGGGGGGGACAGCACACCGGGGAGCTGTTTTTT. Protein sequence: CASSFAGGGQHTGELFF.

This clonotype occurred many times. This chain joins TRBV28 and TRBJ2-7; 9 nucleotides align to TRBD2. Trimming cost V 6 bases and J 3 bases; bases outside gene matches: 3. CDR3 length: 13 residues. Germline V gene lookup returns CDR1 MDHEN and CDR2 SYDVKM. CDR3 amino acids: CASSWTSVYEQYF. Written as DNA, the CDR3 is TGTGCCAGCAGCTGGACTAGCGTCTACGAGCAGTACTTC.

The rearrangement uses TRBV2 and TRBJ1-2; possible D gene TRBD1, 6 bases. Germline CDR1 and CDR2: SNHLY and FYNNEI. CDR3 size: 15 residues. Trimming left V 1 base short and J 2 bases short, with 11 bases between. This chain's CDR3 is CASSEDRDGNYGYTF. Written as DNA, the CDR3 is TGTGCCAGCAGTGAAGACAGGGATGGCAACTATGGCTACACCTTC.

This clonotype showed up just a few times. The chain has TRBV10-3 and TRBJ2-1; D uncertain. Germline CDR1 ENHRY, CDR2 SYGVKD. V dropped 3 bases and J dropped 5 bases, with 8 bases sitting between them. There are 13 residues in the CDR3. The CDR3 DNA sequence: TGTGCCATCAGTGAAACCCAGGACAATGAGCAGTTCTTC. Translating it yields CAISETQDNEQFF.

The V gene is TRBV19, the J gene TRBJ2-7, with 7 bases matching TRBD1. CDR3 size: 15 residues. V dropped 3 bases and J dropped 2; count of bases not matched to a gene: 7. Germline V lookup: CDR1 LNHDA, CDR2 SQIVND (reference sequence). The CDR3 protein is CASSISTGQTYEQYF. CDR3 sequence (DNA): TGTGCCAGTAGTATCTCGACAGGGCAGACCTACGAGCAGTACTTC.